The 24 T cell receptor beta chains in this list originate from one sample, sequenced in a study of a mutant IDH1 vaccine in newly diagnosed glioma. These receptors are not linked to any known antigen. Assay used: immunoSEQ multiplex PCR; TCRdb lists only in-frame clones, some missing. The table lists about 64,000 clones, approximately 84% of them singletons. Time point in this sample: week 11, during vaccination. Vaccine doses each comprised 300 ug of mutant IDH1 20-mer peptide, with topical imiquimod. The source was PBMCs, collected from a glioma patient whose treatment included an IDH1 peptide vaccine. Receptor source: a woman in her forties or fifties with glioma.

CDR3 nucleotides: TGTGCCAGCAGCTTATTAGGGGGTTACCAAGAGACCCAGTACTTC. Protein: CASSLLGGYQETQYF. This chain joins TRBV7-9 and TRBJ2-5, with D perhaps TRBD1 (6 bases). V lost 2 bases and J lost 0, with 10 bases in between. Germline V gene sequence: CDR1 SEHNR, CDR2 FQNEAQ (reference sequence). The CDR3 is 15 residues long.

The chain joins TRBV5-1 to TRBJ1-2, with D uncertain. V shed 4 bases and J shed 2 bases, with 6 bases lying between them. The germline V gene encodes CDR1 SGHRS and CDR2 YFSETQ. CDR3 length equals 12 residues. CDR3: CASSEANYGYTF. Here the CDR3 DNA reads TGCGCCAGCAGCGAGGCGAACTATGGCTACACCTTC.

The chain links TRBV15 to TRBJ1-2, with 8 bases aligning to TRBD1. The CDR3 has 14 residues. The V and J ends lost 5 bases and 7 bases, in that order; junction bases with no gene match: 9. The germline gives CDR1 LNHNV, CDR2 YYDKDF (reference sequence). CDR3 DNA: TGTGCCACCAGCGGGGTCAACAGGGGGGGTGGCTACACCTTC. It codes for CATSGVNRGGGYTF.

The genes are TRBV4-1 and TRBJ2-7; D may be TRBD1 or TRBD2 (5 bases each). Trimming took off 1 base at V and 6 bases at J, with 13 bases between the two ends. CDR1 and CDR2 from the germline V gene are MGHRA and YSYEKL. There are 14 residues in the CDR3. CDR3 DNA sequence: TGCGCCAGCAGCCAAGGTACCAAGGGGACCGAGCAGTACTTC. This gives the protein CASSQGTKGTEQYF.

This sequence joins TRBV11-2 and TRBJ2-7, with D possibly matching TRBD2 (6 bases). The CDR3 covers 15 residues. CDR1 SGHAT and CDR2 FQNNGV come from the germline V gene. V was cut by 5 bases and J by 7 bases, with 21 bases left in between. The CDR3 sequence: CASSRTVAGQWEQYF. The CDR3 DNA follows: TGTGCCAGCAGCCGAACCGTGGCGGGGCAATGGGAGCAGTACTTC.

This clone occurred a few times. This chain links TRBV27 with TRBJ2-5; TRBD1 or TRBD2 may be the D gene (5 bases each). Trimming stripped 5 bases from V and 1 base from J, with 23 bases between. This CDR3 contains 18 residues. Germline lookup yields CDR1 MNHEY and CDR2 SMNVEV (reference sequence). CDR3 DNA: TGTGCCAGCAGTCCCCGCCTCCTCGGGGCAGGCAGCCAAGAGACCCAGTACTTC. As protein: CASSPRLLGAGSQETQYF.

The gene calls are TRBV5-4 and TRBJ2-5; TRBD2 aligns across 10 bases. CDR3 length equals 16 residues. Looked up from germline, CDR1 is SGHNT and CDR2 is YYREEE (reference sequence). With 3 bases clipped from V and 2 bases from J, the junction kept 7 bases outside the gene matches. In DNA form, the CDR3 reads TGTGCCAGCAGCTCCGTCGGTAGCGGGGGGCAAGAGACCCAGTACTTC. Its translation: CASSSVGSGGQETQYF.

This clone was picked up a small number of times. The chain employs TRBV5-1 and TRBJ1-5; the D gene is possibly TRBD1 (5 bases). This CDR3 has 15 residues. Germline V lookup: CDR1 SGHRS, CDR2 YFSETQ. Trimming removed 5 bases from V and 3 bases from J, with 15 bases in between. This CDR3 reads CASRPGPNINQPQHF. The CDR3 DNA sequence: TGCGCCAGCAGGCCAGGGCCGAACATCAATCAGCCCCAGCATTTT.

Only a few counts were recorded for this clone. This sequence joins TRBV11-3 and TRBJ1-1; D gene ambiguous. CDR1 is SGHNT and CDR2 is YENEEA in the germline V gene. V lost 5 bases and J lost 1, with 8 bases in between. The CDR3 is 13 residues long. The CDR3 DNA is TGTGCCAGCAGCCCCCTAAGGAACACTGAAGCTTTCTTT. This codes for CASSPLRNTEAFF.

This clone has only one observation. The chain links TRBV30 to TRBJ1-1, with 11 bases that match TRBD1. V was pared by 5 bases and J by 0 bases, with 8 bases of the junction left unmatched. Germline V CDR1 and CDR2: GTSNPN, SVGIG (reference sequence). This CDR3 comprises 16 residues. The CDR3 protein is CAWGTGGFPMNTEAFF. The DNA for the CDR3 is TGTGCCTGGGGGACAGGGGGATTTCCGATGAACACTGAAGCTTTCTTT.

The rearrangement uses TRBV7-2 and TRBJ2-6; D not resolved. The CDR3 is 14 amino acids. Germline loops: CDR1 SGHTA, CDR2 FQGNSA. Trimming took off 6 bases at V and 0 bases at J, with 6 bases between the two ends. The CDR3 nucleotides read TGTGCCAGCAGAGATCTCTCTGGGGCCAACGTCCTGACTTTC. Translated: CASRDLSGANVLTF.

The CDR3 DNA follows: TGTGCCAGCATCTCACGGGCAGATACGCAGTATTTT. Its protein is CASISRADTQYF. This chain joins TRBV2 and TRBJ2-3; no firm D call. The germline V and J ends were trimmed by 7 bases and 4 bases, with 9 bases remaining between them. CDR3 size: 12 residues. Germline values: CDR1 SNHLY, CDR2 FYNNEI.

The chain has TRBV7-2 and TRBJ2-3; D is ambiguous. The CDR3 has 14 amino acids. Trimming cost V 5 bases and J 3 bases, with 12 bases left between them. Germline lookup yields CDR1 SGHTA and CDR2 FQGNSA. In DNA form, the CDR3 reads TGTGCCAGCAGCGCCATACACAAAACAGATACGCAGTATTTT. It is translated as CASSAIHKTDTQYF.

This clone came up a few times. This chain joins TRBV18 and TRBJ1-1; 9 bases align to TRBD1. Trimming took 6 bases from V and 5 from J; bases not matched to a gene: 10. The CDR3 loop spans 15 amino acids. Germline V gene data show CDR1 as KGHSH and CDR2 as LQKENI. This CDR3 reads CASSQGQGMRTEAFF. CDR3 sequence (DNA): TGTGCCAGCTCTCAGGGACAGGGAATGAGGACTGAAGCTTTCTTT.

This rearrangement joins TRBV29-1 to TRBJ1-1; 8 nucleotides match TRBD1. V lost 3 bases and J lost 4; bases outside the gene matches: 16. The CDR3 consists of 17 residues. Germline CDR1 and CDR2: SQVTM and ANQGSEA. The CDR3 nucleotides read TGCAGCGTTGACGAGACAGGGGATGGTTTTTGGAGCACTGAAGCTTTCTTT. Translation gives CSVDETGDGFWSTEAFF.

The chain has TRBV29-1 and TRBJ2-6, with a tentative D call TRBD2 (5 bases). CDR1 SQVTM and CDR2 ANQGSEA come from the germline V gene. Trimming removed 7 bases at V and 3 bases at J, with 10 bases between. The CDR3 has 13 residues. For the CDR3, the DNA is TGCAGCGCCTTTGCGGGTGGGGCCAACGTCCTGACTTTC. Its translation is CSAFAGGANVLTF.

The chain combines TRBV28 with TRBJ1-2; possible D gene TRBD1, 6 bases. The V and J ends lost 6 bases and 2 bases respectively, with 22 bases between them. The CDR3 contains 17 residues. The germline V gene encodes CDR1 MDHEN and CDR2 SYDVKM. Written as DNA, the CDR3 is TGTGCCAGCAGCCCGGGGGGCGCCGATAGTAGCAACTATGGCTACACCTTC. This translates into CASSPGGADSSNYGYTF.

A note on this clone: At one of its ends the junction is not consistent with the germline gene, which may arise from a read error. CDR3 sequence reads: CSVIDRGQSKF. The CDR3 DNA is TGCAGCGTGATCGACAGGGGGCAATCCAAGTTC. The chain links TRBV29-1 to TRBJ2-7; TRBD1 agrees at 10 bases. Germline V gene lookup returns CDR1 SQVTM and CDR2 ANQGSEA. The CDR3 sequence is 11 residues long.

This chain joins TRBV5-1 and TRBJ1-6; 8 bases are a match to TRBD1. From germline, CDR1 is SGHRS and CDR2 YFSETQ. This CDR3 is 15 amino acids long. The V gene end was trimmed by 1 base and the J gene end by 8 bases; junction bases not matched to a gene: 5. For the CDR3, the DNA is TGCGCCAGCAGCTTGTGGGCAGGGGGCGATTCACCCCTCCACTTT. Translation gives CASSLWAGGDSPLHF.

The chain couples TRBV6-1 to TRBJ1-6; D not resolved. Germline V gives CDR1 MNHNS, CDR2 SASEGT. The V end lost 7 bases, the J end lost 6 bases, and 13 bases lay between the germline ends. The CDR3 runs to 14 residues. This CDR3 is CASMRVLANSPLHF. CDR3 nucleotides: TGTGCCAGCATGAGGGTGTTGGCTAATTCACCCCTCCACTTT.

The V call is TRBV7-9, the J call TRBJ1-2, with D perhaps TRBD1 (5 bases). The CDR3 is 12 amino acids. The ends were cut back, 4 bases at V and 8 bases at J, with 11 bases in the middle. Germline V gene lookup returns CDR1 SEHNR and CDR2 FQNEAQ (reference sequence). The chain's CDR3 is CASSSGLEGYTF. CDR3 in DNA: TGTGCCAGCAGCTCGGGACTTGAAGGCTACACCTTC.

For the CDR3, the DNA is TGCGCCAGCAGCTTCAAGGGGGCGCTAACCGGGGAGCTGTTTTTT. It translates to CASSFKGALTGELFF. The rearrangement joins TRBV5-1 to TRBJ2-2; TRBD1 matches 7 bases. J gave up 5 bases and V 2 bases, and 6 bases lay outside the gene matches. Germline CDR1 and CDR2: SGHRS and YFSETQ. The CDR3 runs to 15 residues.

The chain carries TRBV5-1 and TRBJ2-7; D is unresolved. The CDR3 has 11 residues. CDR1 and CDR2 (germline): SGHRS, YFSETQ. V was cut by 1 base and J by 5 bases, with 4 bases left in between. The CDR3 is CASSLWNEQYF. The DNA for the CDR3 is TGCGCCAGCAGCTTGTGGAACGAGCAGTACTTC.

V is TRBV6-5 and J is TRBJ2-7; TRBD2 matches at 7 bases. The CDR3 totals 15 residues. Germline V gene data show CDR1 as MNHEY and CDR2 as SVGAGI. With V trimmed by 0 bases and J by 6 bases, 8 bases remained unmatched. CDR3 in amino acids: CASSYSPSGEGEQYF. CDR3 nucleotide sequence: TGTGCCAGCAGTTACTCCCCAAGCGGGGAGGGCGAGCAGTACTTC.